A single sample gave rise to the 2 T cell receptor beta chains below, sequenced in a study of T and B cells in COVID-19 patients. Multiplex PCR with BIOMED2 TRB-A/B primer pools amplified TRB rearrangements. One entry per CDR3 protein, called by TCRdb with MiXCR from the multiplex PCR reads. The sample carries 6,500 to 8,000 distinct CDR3 sequences, 20% to 30% recorded once. Blood genomic DNA input for TRB amplification was 250-500 ng. Source material: blood. All receptors come from a human donor with active COVID-19.

The J gene is TRBJ2-1, the V gene TRBV7-9; D might be TRBD1 (5 bases). Trimming removed 6 bases from V and 4 bases from J, with 7 bases in between. The CDR3 covers 12 residues. The germline V gene encodes CDR1 SEHNR and CDR2 FQNEAQ (reference sequence). Written as DNA, the CDR3 is TGTGCCAGCAGAGACAGATACAATGAGCAGTTCTTC. Protein: CASRDRYNEQFF.

The rearrangement links TRBV12-3 or TRBV12-4 to TRBJ1-2, with D perhaps TRBD1 (5 bases). The CDR3 runs 15 residues. The V gene lost 6 bases and the J gene lost 5 bases, with 19 bases spanning the gap. The CDR3 DNA reads as TGTGCCAGCAGCAAATACGGTAGGGGACGTTATGGCTACACCTTC. Translating gives CASSKYGRGRYGYTF.